This TCR beta chain was observed in a study of identical twins. Study findings and constraints: Twins shared beta out-of-frame sequences in excess, but this excess was weaker. The presence of invariant MAIT and iNKT cells could partly confound analyses of zero-insertion sequences.

The V gene's germline CDR1 is SEHNR and CDR2 FQNEAQ (reference sequence). V lost 5 bases and J 3 bases, leaving 5 bases between the germline ends. This CDR3 contains 11 residues. Each CDR3 protein is one row after TCRdb ran MiXCR on the 5' RACE reads. The sample includes 550,000 to 700,000 distinct CDR3 sequences, approximately 22% of them seen just once. This clonotype has at least ten counts. As yet, its antigen is unknown. These same records also appear under a second study, on T cells expressing NK-cell markers. From that second work: Source material for TCR beta repertoires consisted of sorted CD3+CD56+NKG2C+, CD3+CD56+NKG2C- and CD3+CD56-NKG2C+ T cells.

The TCR was taken from a woman aged 18-29 years in good health. V usage is TRBV7-9 and J usage is TRBJ2-7, with D unclear. Specimen: PBMCs. The CDR3 loop is CASSAFYEQYF. The CDR3 DNA reads as TGTGCCAGCAGCGCCTTCTACGAGCAGTACTTC.